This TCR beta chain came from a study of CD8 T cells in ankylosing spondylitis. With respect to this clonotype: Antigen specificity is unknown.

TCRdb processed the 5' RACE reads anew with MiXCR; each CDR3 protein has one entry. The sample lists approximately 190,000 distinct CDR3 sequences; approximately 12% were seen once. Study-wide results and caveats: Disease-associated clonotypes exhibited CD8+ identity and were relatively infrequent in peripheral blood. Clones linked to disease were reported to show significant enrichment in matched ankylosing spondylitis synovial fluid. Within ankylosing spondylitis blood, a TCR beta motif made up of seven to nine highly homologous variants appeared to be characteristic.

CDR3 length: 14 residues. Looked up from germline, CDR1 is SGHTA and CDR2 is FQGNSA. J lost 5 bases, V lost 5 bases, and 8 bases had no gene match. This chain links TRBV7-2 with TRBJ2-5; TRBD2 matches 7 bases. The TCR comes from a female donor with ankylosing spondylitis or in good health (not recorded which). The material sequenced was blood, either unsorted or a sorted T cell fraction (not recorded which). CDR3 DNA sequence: TGTGCCAGCAGCAGTAGCGGGCCCTTGGAGACCCAGTACTTC. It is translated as CASSSSGPLETQYF.